The clone carrying this TCR beta chain was counted only a few times. The CDR3 extends over 15 amino acids. Germline CDR1 is SGHRS and CDR2 is YFSETQ. With 4 bases clipped from V and 7 bases from J, the junction kept 7 bases outside the gene matches. This sample was included in a study of human T cells and chemical hapten exposure. MiXCR, run by TCRdb on the 5' RACE reads, gives a single entry per CDR3 protein. The table has around 82,000 distinct CDR3 sequences, approximately 7.7% seen once. Someone pulled total RNA out of unfractionated whole blood. The source of this sequence is a male donor in good health. The chain carries TRBV5-1 and TRBJ2-2, with 10 bases lining up with TRBD1. DNA of the CDR3: TGCGCCAGCAGCGCACCGGGACAGGGGAACGGGGAGCTGTTTTTT. Residues: CASSAPGQGNGELFF.